The present T cell receptor beta chain was sequenced within a study of cytotoxic CD8 clonotypes in ibrutinib-treated CLL. Points from the study as a whole: Elevated clonality accompanied ibrutinib response, with a return toward baseline values at progression. Against age-matched healthy donors, baseline clonality ran higher and tracked circulating CD8+ T-cell counts.

CDR1 is MGHRA and CDR2 is YSYEKL in the germline V gene. Trimming cost V 5 bases and J 3 bases; bases outside gene matches: 3. This CDR3 has 14 residues. Frozen-stored PBMCs produced roughly 2 micrograms of genomic DNA for TCR beta libraries. Clones were sequenced by immunoSEQ multiplex PCR, and TCRdb holds only the in-frame ones, with some missing. The sample holds a few hundred thousand clones, about 80% seen once. Points on this clone: Its antigen is as yet unknown.

This sample comprised PBMCs, obtained before ibrutinib treatment. This clonotype originated in a human donor with chronic lymphocytic leukemia. This sequence joins TRBV4-1 and TRBJ2-3; TRBD1 matches at 9 bases. This chain's CDR3 is CASSWDRATDTQYF. The CDR3 bases are TGCGCCAGCAGCTGGGACAGGGCTACAGATACGCAGTATTTT.